The 22 T cell receptor beta chains in this list originate from one sample, sequenced in a study of T cell responses to AZD1222 COVID-19 vaccine (dated by TCRdb to about 2021). The time point label corresponds to: about 28 days (+/-7) after the second vaccine dose. The library was prepared using the immunoSEQ multiplex PCR assay. In its TCRdb copy, this immuneACCESS table keeps in-frame sequences only and misses some clones. Where compared with another copy, unresolved V genes explain less than half of these, and the others have no known cause. In all, the sample holds about 200,000 clones, and approximately 93% of those were seen once. The ten largest clones add up to 1% of the sample. The input for sequencing was peripheral blood, taken 28 days after the second AZD1222 dose. These receptors all come from an adult who received the AZD1222 COVID-19 vaccine.

The rearrangement joins TRBV20-1 to TRBJ1-5; 7 bases are a match to TRBD1. The germline CDR1 and CDR2 sequences are DFQATT and SNEGSKA (reference sequence). Germline trimming cut 3 bases from V and 5 bases from J; bases unmatched to any gene: 7. The CDR3 has 14 residues. This CDR3 reads CSASRDREYQPQHF. The DNA of the CDR3 is TGCAGTGCTAGTAGGGACAGAGAGTATCAGCCCCAGCATTTT.

The genes are TRBV7-9 and TRBJ1-3; TRBD1 might be the D (5 bases). Trimming stripped 3 bases from V and 2 bases from J, with 14 bases between. Per the germline V gene, CDR1 is SEHNR and CDR2 is FQNEAQ (reference sequence). CDR3 length equals 16 residues. The CDR3 nucleotides read TGTGCCAGCAGCTTTATCCAAGGGGTCGCTGGAAACACCATATATTTT. Its translation is CASSFIQGVAGNTIYF.

J is TRBJ1-4 and V is TRBV12-2; the D segment call TRBD1 is taken from the table without a DNA check. TRBV12-2 is shown as a pseudogene. CDR3 length: 14 amino acids. CDR3 sequence reads: CASRFTDQYEKLFF. CDR3 coding DNA: TGTGCAAGTCGCTTCACAGACCAATATGAAAAACTGTTTTTT.

The rearrangement uses TRBV10-3 and TRBJ2-7; D could derive from TRBD1 or TRBD2 (5 bases each). Germline V gives CDR1 ENHRY, CDR2 SYGVKD. This CDR3 spans 15 amino acids. The germline V and J ends were trimmed by 4 bases and 0 bases, with 13 bases remaining between them. The CDR3 DNA sequence: TGTGCCATCAGTGGTAACGGGACGAGCTCCTACGAGCAGTACTTC. Protein: CAISGNGTSSYEQYF.

The V call is TRBV19, the J call TRBJ2-1, with D unclear. With 2 bases removed from V and 8 bases from J, the gap between germline ends came to 10 bases. CDR1 LNHDA and CDR2 SQIVND come from the germline V gene (reference sequence). The CDR3 spans 13 residues. The CDR3 here is CASSITRRYEQFF. The CDR3 DNA follows: TGTGCCAGTAGTATAACCCGCAGATATGAGCAGTTCTTC.

The V gene is TRBV7-2, the J gene TRBJ1-4; D is possibly TRBD1 (5 bases). CDR1 is SGHTA and CDR2 is FQGNSA in the germline V gene. Trimming cost V 4 bases and J 8 bases, with 11 bases left between them. This CDR3 spans 13 amino acids. The CDR3 loop reads CASSYQGLEKLFF. The CDR3 DNA follows: TGTGCCAGCAGCTACCAGGGTTTGGAAAAACTGTTTTTT.

The V call is TRBV5-1, the J call TRBJ2-7; D unresolved. Germline-derived CDR1 and CDR2 are SGHRS and YFSETQ. This CDR3 is built from 14 residues. V was clipped by 0 bases and J by 4 bases, with 11 bases between them. CDR3 bases: TGCGCCAGCAGCTTGGTCGGAACGGCATACGAGCAGTACTTC. This codes for CASSLVGTAYEQYF.

The chain is built from TRBV6-5 and TRBJ2-1, with a weak D call TRBD2 (6 bases). The CDR3 loop spans 15 amino acids. Trimming left V 7 bases short and J 2 bases short, with 15 bases between. CDR1 and CDR2 from the germline V gene are MNHEY and SVGAGI. In nucleotides, the CDR3 is TGTGCCAGCACCCAAAGCGGGTCCACCTACAATGAGCAGTTCTTC. The encoded protein is CASTQSGSTYNEQFF.

This chain links TRBV7-3 with TRBJ2-2; no reliable D call. Germline V gene lookup returns CDR1 SGHTA and CDR2 FQGTGA. With 2 bases removed from V and 5 bases from J, the gap between germline ends came to 6 bases. There are 13 residues in the CDR3. DNA of the CDR3: TGTGCCAGCAGCTTAGAGGAGACCGGGGAGCTGTTTTTT. Its protein is CASSLEETGELFF.

This chain links TRBV11-3 with TRBJ2-1, with TRBD1 as a possible D gene (6 bases). This CDR3 region has 15 residues. Per the germline V gene, CDR1 is SGHNT and CDR2 is YENEEA. Trimming shortened V by 0 bases and J by 5 bases, and 11 bases separated the two germline ends. The CDR3 here is CASSLDGGLNNEQFF. The DNA of the CDR3 is TGTGCCAGCAGCTTAGATGGGGGCCTCAACAATGAGCAGTTCTTC.

The chain employs TRBV2 and TRBJ1-5; D is unclear. The CDR3 has 13 amino acids. V lost 8 bases, J lost 3 bases, and 11 bases lay in between. CDR1 and CDR2 from the germline V gene are SNHLY and FYNNEI. The CDR3 coding sequence is TGTGCCAGCTCCCGCGAGGCCAATCAGCCCCAGCATTTT. The encoded protein is CASSREANQPQHF.

The gene calls are TRBV6-5 and TRBJ2-5, with 9 bases matching TRBD2. This CDR3 spans 15 amino acids. The J segment lost 4 bases and the V segment lost 4 bases, leaving 7 bases of the junction unmatched. Germline CDR1 and CDR2: MNHEY and SVGAGI. The CDR3 region is CASSLGGTSLETQYF. DNA of the CDR3: TGTGCCAGCAGTTTGGGGGGGACTAGCCTAGAGACCCAGTACTTC.

The CDR3 nucleotides are TGTGCCAGCAGTGAAGCTGGCGCTAGCGGGGGGCAGGTGGAGTTCTTC. It specifies CASSEAGASGGQVEFF. V and J are TRBV6-1 and TRBJ2-1, with TRBD2 matching over 11 bases. There are 16 residues in the CDR3. Trimming cost V 0 bases and J 14 bases; bases outside gene matches: 12. Germline CDR1 is MNHNS and CDR2 is SASEGT.

This chain connects TRBV5-4 to TRBJ2-1; maybe TRBD2 (7 bases). The CDR3 runs 15 residues. The germline gives CDR1 SGHNT, CDR2 YYREEE (reference sequence). V lost 2 bases and J lost 4, with 13 bases in between. CDR3 amino acids: CASSFGGPRYNEQFF. The CDR3 DNA sequence: TGTGCCAGCAGCTTCGGGGGGCCTAGGTACAATGAGCAGTTCTTC.

V gene TRBV6-1 combines with J gene TRBJ2-3; no clear D. CDR3 length equals 14 residues. Germline CDR1 reads MNHNS; CDR2 reads SASEGT. Trimming took 2 bases from V and 2 from J, leaving 8 bases between them. The DNA of the CDR3 is TGTGCCAGCAGTGAAAACCTGCTCACAGATACGCAGTATTTT. Translation gives CASSENLLTDTQYF.

The J gene is TRBJ2-1, the V gene TRBV19; D uncertain. Germline values: CDR1 LNHDA, CDR2 SQIVND (reference sequence). The CDR3 extends over 11 amino acids. V gave up 3 bases and J gave up 9 bases, with 6 bases separating them. CDR3 DNA sequence: TGTGCCAGTAGTATCCTAGGTGAGCAGTTCTTC. The encoded protein is CASSILGEQFF.

V usage is TRBV9 and J usage is TRBJ1-2; no clear D. CDR1 is SGDLS, CDR2 YYNGEE, per germline. The V and J ends lost 0 bases and 2 bases respectively, with 11 bases between them. This CDR3 region has 15 residues. CDR3 sequence (DNA): TGTGCCAGCAGCGTAGTGACAAAAGGGAACTATGGCTACACCTTC. Protein sequence: CASSVVTKGNYGYTF.

The chain combines TRBV4-2 with TRBJ2-7; 7 nucleotides line up with TRBD2. The CDR3 runs to 16 residues. J was trimmed by 2 bases and V by 0 bases; bases with no gene match: 7. Per germline, CDR1 LGHNA and CDR2 YNFKEQ. The CDR3: CASSQDGAGLPYEQYF. The CDR3 DNA reads as TGTGCCAGCAGCCAAGACGGAGCGGGGCTACCCTACGAGCAGTACTTC.

The rearrangement uses TRBV4-2 and TRBJ1-5; no reliable D call. V dropped 4 bases and J dropped 7 bases, with 11 bases sitting between them. The CDR3 has 13 residues. Germline assignment: CDR1 LGHNA and CDR2 YNFKEQ. DNA of the CDR3: TGTGCCAGCAGCCGAGACGACGGCCAGCCCCAGCATTTT. The encoded protein is CASSRDDGQPQHF.

The V and J genes are TRBV4-2 and TRBJ2-7, with 13 nucleotides matching TRBD2. V shed 4 bases, J shed 2 bases, and the junction held 2 bases outside the gene matches. Germline-derived CDR1 and CDR2 are LGHNA and YNFKEQ. The CDR3 spans 15 residues. CDR3 region: CASSLTSGGTYEQYF. Here the CDR3 DNA reads TGTGCCAGCAGCCTGACTAGCGGGGGGACCTACGAGCAGTACTTC.

The V call is TRBV10-3, the J call TRBJ1-1; D uncertain. The germline CDR1 and CDR2 sequences are ENHRY and SYGVKD. CDR3 length: 13 amino acids. With 2 bases removed from V and 4 bases from J, the gap between germline ends came to 8 bases. The CDR3 reads CAISEGLRTEAFF. For the CDR3, the DNA is TGTGCCATCAGTGAGGGACTTCGCACTGAAGCTTTCTTT.

This rearrangement joins TRBV9 to TRBJ1-1; D gene ambiguous. Trimming shortened V by 4 bases and J by 8 bases, and 21 bases separated the two germline ends. Germline CDR1 and CDR2: SGDLS and YYNGEE. This CDR3 has 15 amino acids. The CDR3 DNA reads TGTGCCAGCAGCCCCCTCGCTGATACCGCCCGGGAAGCTTTCTTT. Translation: CASSPLADTAREAFF.